One sample yielded the 10 T cell receptor beta chains listed below, sequenced in a study of blood T cell repertoires in COVID-19. Sequencing was performed with immunoSEQ multiplex PCR; in TCRdb, only in-frame clones are kept and a portion is missing. The sample has about 48,000 clones, 75% to 80% seen once. The sample taken for sequencing was peripheral blood. These receptors all stem from a human donor with active or convalescent COVID-19. The donor label of this sample is uncertain.

The gene calls are TRBV2 and TRBJ1-5, with 7 bases lining up with TRBD1. Germline assignment: CDR1 SNHLY and CDR2 FYNNEI. Unmatched junction bases numbered 6, after V lost 1 base and J lost 3 bases. CDR3 length equals 16 residues. The CDR3 DNA is TGTGCCAGCAGTGAAGGACAGGGATTCGCCAATCAGCCCCAGCATTTT. Its translation is CASSEGQGFANQPQHF.

The V call is TRBV10-3, the J call TRBJ1-5; D possibly corresponds to TRBD1 (5 bases). Trimming removed 5 bases from V and 7 bases from J, with 12 bases in between. This CDR3 spans 13 amino acids. In germline, CDR1 is ENHRY, CDR2 SYGVKD. CDR3 residues: CAISWGVGQPQHF. CDR3 in DNA: TGTGCCATCAGTTGGGGGGTTGGACAGCCCCAGCATTTT.

The chain uses TRBV19 and TRBJ2-7; 8 bases fit TRBD1. This CDR3 is built from 15 residues. The germline gives CDR1 LNHDA, CDR2 SQIVND (reference sequence). J gave up 5 bases and V 3 bases, and 9 bases lay outside the gene matches. CDR3 residues: CASSIGQGAWDEQYF. CDR3 DNA: TGTGCCAGTAGTATCGGACAGGGAGCTTGGGACGAGCAGTACTTC.

The table lists this clone with a few counts. This chain uses TRBV29-1 with TRBJ2-3; 11 nucleotides line up with TRBD2. Germline assignment: CDR1 SQVTM and CDR2 ANQGSEA. Trimming took 4 bases from V and 4 from J; bases not matched to a gene: 4. The CDR3 runs to 14 residues. The CDR3 loop reads CSVGISGRADTQYF. The CDR3 DNA sequence: TGCAGCGTTGGAATTAGCGGGAGGGCAGATACGCAGTATTTT.

This chain links TRBV6-6 with TRBJ2-7; possibly TRBD2 for D (6 bases). The length of the CDR3 is 13 residues. Trimming shortened V by 7 bases and J by 2 bases, and 12 bases separated the two germline ends. Germline CDR1 and CDR2: MNHNY and SVGAGI (reference sequence). CDR3 in DNA: TGTGCCAGCAAGGGCCGGGAGCCCTACGAGCAGTACTTC. The encoded protein is CASKGREPYEQYF.

This clone came up once. The chain couples TRBV7-8 to TRBJ1-2; 7 nucleotides line up with TRBD1. The V gene end was trimmed by 4 bases and the J gene end by 3 bases; junction bases not matched to a gene: 14. Germline loops: CDR1 SGHVS, CDR2 FQNEAQ. The CDR3 consists of 17 residues. CDR3 DNA sequence: TGTGCCAGCAGCTCGGTCCCCTCCGAGGGGGCGGACTATGGCTACACCTTC. Translating gives CASSSVPSEGADYGYTF.

The chain joins TRBV2 to TRBJ1-4; D unclear. The germline CDR1 and CDR2 sequences are SNHLY and FYNNEI. The CDR3 contains 14 residues. V gave up 6 bases and J gave up 0 bases, with 8 bases separating them. CDR3 DNA sequence: TGTGCCAGCAGGCGGGTAACAACTAATGAAAAACTGTTTTTT. Translation gives CASRRVTTNEKLFF.

The chain has TRBV24-1 and TRBJ2-6; D is perhaps TRBD1 (6 bases). CDR3 length: 14 residues. The V end lost 1 base, the J end lost 10 bases, and 10 bases lay between the germline ends. Germline V lookup: CDR1 KGHDR, CDR2 SFDVKD. CDR3 in DNA: TGTGCCACCAGTGATTTTCCAGGACAGAACGTCCTGACTTTC. The encoded protein is CATSDFPGQNVLTF.

The chain has TRBV28 and TRBJ1-1; perhaps TRBD1 as D (5 bases). Germline-derived CDR1 and CDR2 are MDHEN and SYDVKM. The CDR3 runs to 12 residues. The germline V and J ends were trimmed by 4 bases and 5 bases, with 8 bases remaining between them. The CDR3 sequence: CASSWRGTEAFF. The CDR3 DNA is TGTGCCAGCAGTTGGCGGGGGACTGAAGCTTTCTTT.

The rearrangement uses TRBV7-3 and TRBJ2-7; 7 bases agree with TRBD2. Trimming took 0 bases from V and 1 from J; bases not matched to a gene: 0. This CDR3 comprises 14 residues. Germline loops: CDR1 SGHTA, CDR2 FQGTGA. DNA for the CDR3: TGTGCCAGCAGCTTAACCGGGAGGTCCTACGAGCAGTACTTC. This sequence encodes CASSLTGRSYEQYF.